This T cell receptor beta chain appears in the sequencing data of a study of technical replicates of blood from a handful of donors. The data were produced by immunoSEQ multiplex PCR, yet TCRdb's version contains in-frame clones alone and is incomplete. The sample includes around 29,000 clones, 90% to 95% of them seen just once. This receptor was taken from a human donor in good health. Some clones in this sample may be carry-over from other donors' samples. What was sequenced was PBMCs.

DNA for the CDR3: TGTGCCAGCAGCTTAGCTTCGGCGGGGAATTCACCCCTCCACTTT. This gives the protein CASSLASAGNSPLHF. The chain recombines TRBV7-2 with TRBJ1-6; D is unclear. The V and J ends lost 0 bases and 7 bases respectively, with 10 bases between them. The CDR3 loop spans 15 amino acids. Germline assignment: CDR1 SGHTA and CDR2 FQGNSA.